This is a list of T cell receptor beta chains from one sample in a study of regulatory T cells in long-lasting Graves disease. TCRdb analysed the multiplex PCR reads with MiXCR anew, one entry per CDR3 protein. The table has more than 450,000 distinct CDR3 sequences, about 16% seen once. These records were also assigned to another study, of T cells in Graves' hyperthyroidism and ophthalmopathy.

Material: peripheral blood mononuclear cells (PBMCs), obtained at new diagnosis, from a patient treated with antithyroid drugs. The source is a man aged 35 to 55 with Graves disease. Both conserved end residues are part of each CDR3. The D gene is left open where the match is weak. Not all rows give a size; the values are once, few, many and, for expanded clones, a class.

J: TRBJ2-5
size: few
V: TRBV19
D: TRBD2
CDR3: CASSTPRGGETQYF
DNA: TGTGCCAGTAGTACCCCCCGCGGGGGAGAGACCCAGTACTTC

J: TRBJ2-2
size: many
V: TRBV12-3/TRBV12-4
D: -
CDR3: CASSFRRNTGELFF
DNA: TGTGCCAGCAGTTTCCGAAGGAACACCGGGGAGCTGTTTTTT

J: TRBJ2-7
size: -
V: TRBV6-2/TRBV6-3
D: TRBD2
CDR3: CASTGLAGFTYEQYF
DNA: TGTGCCAGCACTGGACTAGCGGGGTTCACCTACGAGCAGTACTTC

J: TRBJ2-3
size: few
V: TRBV19
D: -
CDR3: CASSIGGVPDTQYF
DNA: TGTGCCAGTAGTATCGGCGGGGTCCCAGATACGCAGTATTTT

J: TRBJ1-1
size: few
V: TRBV5-4
D: -
CDR3: CASSLEGPQNTEAFF
DNA: TGTGCCAGCAGCTTGGAGGGACCACAGAACACTGAAGCTTTCTTT

J: TRBJ2-1
size: few
V: TRBV11-2
D: TRBD2
CDR3: CASSLDLAAYNEQFF
DNA: TGTGCCAGCAGCTTAGACCTAGCGGCTTACAATGAGCAGTTCTTC

J: TRBJ1-2
size: -
V: TRBV11-2
D: TRBD1
CDR3: CASSLLQGADGYTF
DNA: TGTGCCAGCAGTCTTCTACAGGGGGCGGATGGCTACACCTTC

J: TRBJ2-6
size: -
V: TRBV5-5
D: -
CDR3: CASSFNSGANVLTF
DNA: TGTGCCAGCAGCTTTAACTCTGGGGCCAACGTCCTGACTTTC

J: TRBJ2-1
size: -
V: TRBV4-2
D: TRBD2
CDR3: CASSQGLAGRDEQFF
DNA: TGTGCCAGCAGCCAAGGACTAGCGGGTAGGGATGAGCAGTTCTTC

J: TRBJ1-1
size: few
V: TRBV29-1
D: -
CDR3: CSVSPSVLNTEAFF
DNA: TGCAGCGTTTCCCCATCGGTTCTGAACACTGAAGCTTTCTTT

J: TRBJ1-1
size: -
V: TRBV24-1
D: -
CDR3: CATLDPRSMNTEAFF
DNA: TGTGCCACCCTCGACCCGCGGTCCATGAACACTGAAGCTTTCTTT

J: TRBJ2-1
size: many
V: TRBV5-1
D: -
CDR3: CASRQGVGNEQFF
DNA: TGCGCCAGCAGACAGGGTGTAGGGAATGAGCAGTTCTTC

J: TRBJ2-1
size: many
V: TRBV6-1
D: TRBD2
CDR3: CASSEALPSGSGHEQFF
DNA: TGTGCCAGCAGTGAAGCGCTTCCTAGCGGGAGTGGACATGAGCAGTTCTTC

J: TRBJ1-1
size: -
V: TRBV6-2/TRBV6-3
D: -
CDR3: CASSWDGPSNTEAFF
DNA: TGTGCCAGCAGTTGGGACGGGCCGTCCAACACTGAAGCTTTCTTT

J: TRBJ1-5
size: -
V: TRBV30
D: -
CDR3: CAWSVGDDQPQHF
DNA: TGTGCCTGGAGTGTAGGTGATGATCAGCCCCAGCATTTT

J: TRBJ1-2
size: few
V: TRBV12-5
D: -
CDR3: CASGLDRQVTLYGYTF
DNA: TGTGCTAGTGGTTTGGACCGACAGGTCACCCTCTATGGCTACACCTTC

J: TRBJ1-2
size: few
V: TRBV5-5
D: -
CDR3: CASSLRKVPYGYTF
DNA: TGTGCCAGCAGCTTGCGGAAAGTTCCCTATGGCTACACCTTC

J: TRBJ1-4
size: -
V: TRBV29-1
D: TRBD1
CDR3: CSAEQGQKLFF
DNA: TGCAGCGCGGAACAGGGGCAAAAACTGTTTTTT

J: TRBJ2-2
size: few
V: TRBV2
D: TRBD2
CDR3: CASSRREGGTGELFF
DNA: TGTGCCAGCAGTAGGCGGGAGGGGGGAACCGGGGAGCTGTTTTTT

J: TRBJ2-7
size: -
V: TRBV11-3
D: -
CDR3: CASTRAYEQYF
DNA: TGTGCCAGCACTCGAGCCTACGAGCAGTACTTC

J: TRBJ2-1
size: -
V: TRBV4-2
D: TRBD2
CDR3: CASSHSTGTSSYNEQFF
DNA: TGTGCCAGCAGCCACAGTACCGGGACTAGCTCCTACAATGAGCAGTTCTTC

J: TRBJ2-7
size: many
V: TRBV27
D: TRBD2
CDR3: CASSLSAPSGRGGEQYF
DNA: TGTGCCAGCAGTTTATCCGCTCCCAGCGGGAGAGGAGGCGAGCAGTACTTC

J: TRBJ1-3
size: once
V: TRBV10-3
D: -
CDR3: CASSTTARGNTIYF
DNA: TGTGCCAGCAGTACGACCGCTCGCGGAAACACCATATATTTT

J: TRBJ2-2
size: few
V: TRBV6-2/TRBV6-3
D: TRBD1
CDR3: CASSYSRGQLNTGELFF
DNA: TGTGCCAGCAGTTACTCGAGGGGGCAGTTGAACACCGGGGAGCTGTTTTTT

J: TRBJ2-5
size: many
V: TRBV28
D: TRBD2
CDR3: CASSLSGLAVQETQYF
DNA: TGTGCCAGCAGTTTAAGCGGACTAGCGGTACAAGAGACCCAGTACTTC

J: TRBJ1-1
size: -
V: TRBV9
D: -
CDR3: CASSDPGGTEAFF
DNA: TGTGCCAGCAGCGACCCGGGGGGCACTGAAGCTTTCTTT

J: TRBJ1-5
size: few
V: TRBV6-1
D: -
CDR3: CASKFRVGSNQPQHF
DNA: TGTGCCAGCAAATTTCGGGTAGGGAGCAATCAGCCCCAGCATTTT

J: TRBJ2-7
size: -
V: TRBV2
D: TRBD2
CDR3: CASKPRTSGSYEQYF
DNA: TGTGCCAGCAAACCTAGGACTAGCGGGAGCTACGAGCAGTACTTC

J: TRBJ1-2
size: few
V: TRBV9
D: -
CDR3: CASSPMRDGYTF
DNA: TGTGCCAGCAGCCCCATGAGGGACGGCTACACCTTC

J: TRBJ2-1
size: many
V: TRBV7-9
D: -
CDR3: CASSLPDGSPYNEQFF
DNA: TGTGCCAGCAGCTTACCGGACGGGAGCCCCTACAATGAGCAGTTCTTC

J: TRBJ2-4
size: -
V: TRBV24-1
D: -
CDR3: CATSDPGERNIQYF
DNA: TGTGCCACCAGTGACCCAGGGGAGCGAAACATTCAGTACTTC

J: TRBJ1-3
size: many
V: TRBV5-6
D: -
CDR3: CASSLPGPNSGNTIYF
DNA: TGTGCCAGCAGCTTGCCGGGACCGAACTCTGGAAACACCATATATTTT

J: TRBJ2-7
size: many
V: TRBV12-5
D: TRBD1
CDR3: CASGLDRGDEQYF
DNA: TGTGCTAGTGGACTCGACAGGGGGGACGAGCAGTACTTC

J: TRBJ2-1
size: many
V: TRBV24-1
D: TRBD2
CDR3: CATSSKAGSSYNEQFF
DNA: TGTGCCACCAGTTCTAAAGCGGGAAGCTCCTACAATGAGCAGTTCTTC

J: TRBJ1-5
size: few
V: TRBV24-1
D: TRBD1
CDR3: CATSAPGQGVGQPQHF
DNA: TGTGCCACCAGTGCCCCGGGACAGGGGGTAGGTCAGCCCCAGCATTTT

J: TRBJ1-4
size: few
V: TRBV11-3
D: -
CDR3: CASSLSSINEKLFF
DNA: TGTGCCAGCAGCTTAAGCAGCATTAATGAAAAACTGTTTTTT

J: TRBJ2-3
size: -
V: TRBV28
D: -
CDR3: CAAVTGKTDTQYF
DNA: TGTGCAGCCGTGACGGGAAAAACAGATACGCAGTATTTT

J: TRBJ2-1
size: -
V: TRBV28
D: TRBD1
CDR3: CASRNLPGTGKSTGGNEQFF
DNA: TGTGCCAGCCGAAACTTACCTGGGACAGGGAAGAGTACTGGCGGTAATGAGCAGTTCTTC

J: TRBJ2-1
size: -
V: TRBV19
D: TRBD1
CDR3: CASSTDRGRGEQFF
DNA: TGTGCCAGTAGTACGGACAGGGGAAGAGGTGAGCAGTTCTTC

J: TRBJ2-7
size: -
V: TRBV30
D: -
CDR3: CAWRKTDLWGEQYF
DNA: TGTGCCTGGAGAAAGACCGACCTATGGGGCGAGCAGTACTTC

J: TRBJ2-7
size: many
V: TRBV6-1
D: TRBD1
CDR3: CASNYPGQGAYEQYF
DNA: TGTGCCAGCAACTACCCGGGACAGGGTGCCTACGAGCAGTACTTC

J: TRBJ2-5
size: many
V: TRBV28
D: -
CDR3: CASTRGPQETQYF
DNA: TGTGCCAGCACCCGAGGGCCCCAAGAGACCCAGTACTTC

J: TRBJ2-3
size: -
V: TRBV7-3
D: TRBD1
CDR3: CASSRQGFTDTQYF
DNA: TGTGCCAGCAGCAGACAGGGCTTCACAGATACGCAGTATTTT

J: TRBJ2-7
size: many
V: TRBV29-1
D: -
CDR3: CSVEQGLYEQYF
DNA: TGCAGCGTTGAACAGGGGCTCTACGAGCAGTACTTC

J: TRBJ1-6
size: many
V: TRBV7-9
D: -
CDR3: CASSLSATRNSPLHF
DNA: TGTGCCAGCAGCTTATCGGCAACGAGGAATTCACCCCTCCACTTT

J: TRBJ2-7
size: many
V: TRBV7-2
D: -
CDR3: CASSPLGPYAYEQYF
DNA: TGTGCCAGCAGTCCACTGGGTCCTTACGCCTACGAACAGTACTTC

J: TRBJ2-1
size: -
V: TRBV18
D: -
CDR3: CASSPMAAAYNEQFF
DNA: TGTGCCAGCTCACCAATGGCAGCGGCCTACAATGAGCAGTTCTTC

J: TRBJ2-7
size: -
V: TRBV24-1
D: -
CDR3: CATSGSQGLYEQYF
DNA: TGTGCCACCAGTGGGAGTCAGGGATTGTACGAGCAGTACTTC

J: TRBJ2-2
size: many
V: TRBV27
D: TRBD2
CDR3: CASSLYLAGGPGTGELFF
DNA: TGTGCCAGCAGTTTATACCTAGCGGGAGGGCCTGGCACCGGGGAGCTGTTTTTT

J: TRBJ2-3
size: many
V: TRBV20-1
D: -
CDR3: CSARGAISTDTQYF
DNA: TGCAGTGCTAGAGGGGCTATAAGCACAGATACGCAGTATTTT

J: TRBJ2-7
size: many
V: TRBV20-1
D: TRBD1
CDR3: CSANLGTGLYEQYF
DNA: TGCAGTGCTAACCTCGGGACAGGGCTATACGAGCAGTACTTC

J: TRBJ2-3
size: many
V: TRBV7-8
D: -
CDR3: CASSRQDYTDTQYF
DNA: TGTGCCAGCAGTCGACAGGACTACACAGATACGCAGTATTTT

J: TRBJ2-7
size: -
V: TRBV11-2
D: TRBD2
CDR3: CASTPSGSYEQYF
DNA: TGTGCCAGCACCCCTAGCGGGAGCTACGAGCAGTACTTC

J: TRBJ1-6
size: -
V: TRBV12-3/TRBV12-4
D: -
CDR3: CASSFRRNSPLHF
DNA: TGTGCCAGCAGTTTTCGGAGAAATTCACCCCTCCACTTT